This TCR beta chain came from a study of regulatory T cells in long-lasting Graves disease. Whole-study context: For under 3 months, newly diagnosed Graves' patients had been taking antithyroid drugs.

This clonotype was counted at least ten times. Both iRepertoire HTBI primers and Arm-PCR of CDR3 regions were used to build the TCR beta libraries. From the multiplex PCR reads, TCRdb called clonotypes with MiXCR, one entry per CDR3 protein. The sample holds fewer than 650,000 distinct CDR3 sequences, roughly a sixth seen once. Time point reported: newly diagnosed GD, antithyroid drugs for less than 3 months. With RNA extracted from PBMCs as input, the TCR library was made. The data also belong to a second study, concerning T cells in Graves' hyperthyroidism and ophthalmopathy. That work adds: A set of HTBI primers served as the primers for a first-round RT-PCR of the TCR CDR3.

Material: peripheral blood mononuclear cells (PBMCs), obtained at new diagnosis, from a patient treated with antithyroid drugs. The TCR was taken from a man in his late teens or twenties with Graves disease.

DNA for the CDR3: TGCGCCAGCAGCTTGGACGGGAACACCGAGATGGGGACAGGTAACGAGCAGTACTTC. Translated, it gives CASSLDGNTEMGTGNEQYF. V and J are TRBV5-1 and TRBJ2-7; 8 bases agree with TRBD1. The germline CDR1 and CDR2 sequences are SGHRS and YFSETQ. V was clipped by 0 bases and J by 5 bases; unmatched bases: 19. The CDR3 has 19 residues.